The 11 T cell receptor beta chains in this list originate from one sample, sequenced in a study of T-cell memory formation after mild COVID-19. TCRdb re-called the 5' RACE reads through MiXCR, storing one row per CDR3 protein. The sample shows approximately 60,000 distinct CDR3 sequences, roughly 9.9% of them seen only once. The material sequenced was PBMCs or a T cell subset sorted from them (not recorded which). The receptors shown here come from a man between 18 and 29 years old who had mild COVID-19 (a few samples of this study predate the infection). Cell type and time point are not known.

This clonotype has more than one count but fewer than ten. The chain carries TRBV2 and TRBJ2-7; 13 nucleotides line up with TRBD2. The CDR3 is 14 amino acids. Unmatched junction bases numbered 3, after V lost 6 bases and J lost 4 bases. Germline assignment: CDR1 SNHLY and CDR2 FYNNEI. The CDR3 here is CASSPGLAGYEQYF. CDR3 coding DNA: TGTGCCAGCAGCCCGGGACTAGCGGGATACGAGCAGTACTTC.

This clonotype was seen a few times. V and J are TRBV12-3 or TRBV12-4 and TRBJ1-6; D not resolved. Deletions cut 3 bases from V and 12 bases from J, with 12 bases between. The CDR3 is made up of 13 amino acids. CDR3 in DNA: TGTGCCAGCAGTTTGAACGACGGAAGACCCCTCCACTTT. The encoded protein is CASSLNDGRPLHF.

V gene TRBV28 combines with J gene TRBJ1-1, with 10 positions matching TRBD1. Germline loops: CDR1 MDHEN, CDR2 SYDVKM. The CDR3 spans 15 residues. J was trimmed by 3 bases and V by 6 bases; bases with no gene match: 7. The CDR3 nucleotides are TGTGCCAGCAGGTCGTCCGGACAGGGGGACACTGAAGCTTTCTTT. Encoded protein: CASRSSGQGDTEAFF. Complete variable domain (other parts from reference TRBV28 and TRBJ1-1): DVKVTQSSRYLVKRTGEKVFLECVQDMDHENMFWYRQDPGLGLRLIYFSYDVKMKEKGDIPEGYSVSREKKERFSLILESASTNQTSMYLCASRSSGQGDTEAFFGQGTRLTVV.

The V gene is TRBV9, the J gene TRBJ1-6; TRBD1 matches at 8 bases. V was clipped by 3 bases and J by 5 bases; unmatched bases: 4. The CDR3 is 15 residues long. Germline CDR1 reads SGDLS; CDR2 reads YYNGEE. DNA of the CDR3: TGTGCCAGCAGCGCAGGGACAGGCAATAATTCACCCCTCCACTTT. This translates into CASSAGTGNNSPLHF.

This clonotype has only a few counts. The CDR3 bases are TGTGCCAGCTGTCGCACAGATAACACTGAAGCTTTCTTT. Translation gives CASCRTDNTEAFF. The J gene is TRBJ1-1, the V gene TRBV6-5; no clear D gene. V was cut by 8 bases and J by 2 bases, with 12 bases left in between. The germline V gene encodes CDR1 MNHEY and CDR2 SVGAGI. The CDR3 spans 13 residues.

The V call is TRBV10-3, the J call TRBJ2-7, with 10 bases aligning to TRBD1. This CDR3 contains 14 residues. V lost 10 bases and J lost 6; bases outside the gene matches: 12. Germline CDR1 is ENHRY and CDR2 is SYGVKD. In nucleotides, the CDR3 is TGTGCCACCCGGGACAGGGGTCCGGAGGTCGAGCAGTACTTC. It translates to CATRDRGPEVEQYF.

The genes are TRBV7-2 and TRBJ2-2; D is possibly TRBD2 (5 bases). Germline values: CDR1 SGHTA, CDR2 FQGNSA. With 5 bases removed from V and 2 bases from J, the gap between germline ends came to 12 bases. This CDR3 is 15 amino acids long. The CDR3 nucleotides read TGTGCCAGCAGCACACGGACTGCTAACACCGGGGAGCTGTTTTTT. Its protein is CASSTRTANTGELFF.

This clonotype was recorded a few times. The chain couples TRBV12-3 or TRBV12-4 to TRBJ1-2; 9 nucleotides align to TRBD1. The CDR3 totals 13 residues. V was clipped by 5 bases and J by 8 bases; unmatched bases: 6. CDR3 sequence (DNA): TGTGCCAGCAGTCGACAGGGGGTAAGCGGCTACACCTTC. It encodes CASSRQGVSGYTF.

This clonotype was seen at least ten times. V is TRBV5-1 and J is TRBJ2-3, with 9 bases matching TRBD1. The germline CDR1 and CDR2 sequences are SGHRS and YFSETQ. Germline trimming cut 4 bases from V and 4 bases from J; bases unmatched to any gene: 4. The CDR3 contains 14 residues. CDR3 nucleotide sequence: TGCGCCAGCAGCCAGGACAGGGGCGCAGATACGCAGTATTTT. This encodes CASSQDRGADTQYF.

This clonotype was recorded at least ten times. The V and J genes are TRBV5-1 and TRBJ2-5, with TRBD1 as a possible D gene (5 bases). The CDR3 runs to 13 residues. The germline gives CDR1 SGHRS, CDR2 YFSETQ. The ends were cut back, 7 bases at V and 5 bases at J, with 15 bases in the middle. The CDR3 loop reads CASSSQWGETQYF. For the CDR3, the DNA is TGCGCCAGCTCCTCTCAATGGGGCGAGACCCAGTACTTC.

The chain links TRBV5-4 to TRBJ1-1; a weak D match, TRBD1 (6 bases). This CDR3 comprises 16 residues. Trimming removed 4 bases at V and 1 base at J, with 17 bases between. CDR1 is SGHNT and CDR2 is YYREEE in the germline V gene (reference sequence). The CDR3 sequence: CASSPGGLERNTEAFF. CDR3 DNA: TGTGCCAGCAGCCCGGGGGGCCTAGAGAGGAACACTGAAGCTTTCTTT.